This entry features one T cell receptor beta chain sequence. The CDR3 consists of 17 residues. Trimming removed 0 bases from V and 0 bases from J, with 11 bases in between. Germline CDR1 reads MDHEN; CDR2 reads SYDVKM. This specimen belongs to a study of blood T cell repertoires in COVID-19. Study overall: Sources were T cells, B-cell-depleted T cells, or PBMCs; the material itself was cDNA or gDNA.

Repertoires were generated with immunoSEQ multiplex PCR, while TCRdb's copy carries only in-frame clones and drops some. The table records about 180,000 clones, 80% to 85% of them present only once. The receptor comes from a woman aged 70-85 years with COVID-19, enrolled during active disease. Sequenced: peripheral blood. V and J are TRBV28 and TRBJ2-2, with D possibly TRBD1 on 6 matching bases. The CDR3 region is CASSLWTGPSNTGELFF. The CDR3 nucleotides are TGTGCCAGCAGTTTATGGACAGGTCCTTCGAACACCGGGGAGCTGTTTTTT.